These 12 T cell receptor beta chains originate from one sample sequenced in a study of blood T cell repertoires in COVID-19. Some clones are missing from TCRdb's copy, which holds only in-frame ones; the method was immunoSEQ multiplex PCR. The sample has 100,000 to 150,000 clones, around 83% seen once. Specimen: PBMCs or T cells enriched from blood (not recorded which). The source is a woman in her twenties or thirties who had recovered from COVID-19.

This rearrangement joins TRBV7-9 to TRBJ2-1; 11 nucleotides agree with TRBD2. This CDR3 comprises 17 residues. The germline V gene has CDR1 SEHNR and CDR2 FQNEAQ (reference sequence). V shed 5 bases, J shed 2 bases, and the junction held 8 bases outside the gene matches. This chain's CDR3 is CASSHTSGSNPYNEQFF. For the CDR3, the DNA is TGTGCCAGCAGCCACACTAGCGGGAGTAATCCCTACAATGAGCAGTTCTTC.

Comments on this clone: Compared with germline, one end of the junction differs, possibly owing to a read error. The CDR3 loop reads CASSSSGRAPTF. CDR3 nucleotide sequence: TGTGCCAGCAGTTCGAGCGGGAGGGCCCCCACCTTC. The chain combines TRBV28 with TRBJ2-7; TRBD2 aligns across 10 bases. The CDR3 contains 12 residues. Germline lookup yields CDR1 MDHEN and CDR2 SYDVKM. Using reference TRBV28 and TRBJ2-7 for the parts outside the CDR3, the full variable domain is DVKVTQSSRYLVKRTGEKVFLECVQDMDHENMFWYRQDPGLGLRLIYFSYDVKMKEKGDIPEGYSVSREKKERFSLILESASTNQTSMYLCASSSSGRAPTFGPGTRLTVT.

The CDR3 sequence is CASSSQREKNEQFF. DNA for the CDR3: TGTGCCAGCTCAAGTCAGCGGGAGAAGAATGAGCAGTTCTTC. The chain carries TRBV18 and TRBJ2-1; 8 bases align to TRBD2. Germline V CDR1 and CDR2: KGHSH, LQKENI. This CDR3 is 14 amino acids long. V lost 5 bases, J lost 7 bases, and 7 bases stayed unmatched.

This clone was seen only a few times. V is TRBV7-2 and J is TRBJ1-1, with D possibly TRBD1 on 5 matching bases. CDR3 length: 14 residues. V lost 0 bases, J lost 4 bases, and 9 bases lay in between. Germline-derived CDR1 and CDR2 are SGHTA and FQGNSA. CDR3 DNA sequence: TGTGCCAGCAGCTTAGCCCATCAGGGCACTGAAGCTTTCTTT. This codes for CASSLAHQGTEAFF.

The chain joins TRBV7-2 to TRBJ1-2; D is possibly TRBD1 (5 bases). The germline CDR1 and CDR2 sequences are SGHTA and FQGNSA. Trimming took off 1 base at V and 4 bases at J, with 10 bases between the two ends. This CDR3 comprises 14 residues. The CDR3 bases are TGTGCCAGCAGCTTAGGGGGGGTTGGCTATGGCTACACCTTC. It translates to CASSLGGVGYGYTF. Together with reference TRBV7-2 and TRBJ1-2, the CDR3 gives the full variable domain: GAGVSQSPSNKVTEKGKDVELRCDPISGHTALYWYRQSLGQGLEFLIYFQGNSAPDKSGLPSDRFSAERTGGSVSTLTIQRTQQEDSAVYLCASSLGGVGYGYTFGSGTRLTVV.

This clone appeared a few times. The chain carries TRBV3-1 (or the pseudogene TRBV3-2) and TRBJ2-7; possible D gene TRBD1, 6 bases. The CDR3 spans 12 residues. Trimming removed 4 bases at V and 5 bases at J, with 9 bases between. Germline values: CDR1 LGHDT, CDR2 YNNKEL (reference sequence). CDR3 nucleotides: TGTGCCAGCAGCCCACAGGGCCACGAGCAGTACTTC. It encodes CASSPQGHEQYF.

This chain links TRBV4-3 with TRBJ2-7, with 9 bases that match TRBD1. Germline trimming cut 2 bases from V and 2 bases from J; bases unmatched to any gene: 4. The CDR3 is made up of 15 amino acids. CDR1 and CDR2 from the germline V gene are LGHNA and YSLEER. The CDR3: CASSQRTGAPYEQYF. The CDR3 region has the DNA TGCGCCAGCAGCCAACGGACAGGGGCCCCCTACGAGCAGTACTTC.

The rearrangement links TRBV5-1 to TRBJ2-1, with a possible D match to TRBD1 (6 bases). CDR1 and CDR2 (germline): SGHRS, YFSETQ. Trimming took off 5 bases at V and 0 bases at J, with 12 bases between the two ends. The CDR3 runs 15 residues. The CDR3 coding sequence is TGCGCCAGCAGTGGGACAAAAAGCTCCTACAATGAGCAGTTCTTC. Translation: CASSGTKSSYNEQFF.

The chain employs TRBV7-9 and TRBJ1-2; 8 bases fit TRBD1. The J segment lost 4 bases and the V segment lost 5 bases, leaving 6 bases of the junction unmatched. The germline V gene has CDR1 SEHNR and CDR2 FQNEAQ (reference sequence). The CDR3 totals 14 residues. The CDR3 nucleotides read TGTGCCAGCAGCAAAAGGACAGGGAGCTATGGCTACACCTTC. Amino acids: CASSKRTGSYGYTF.

This clone was seen a handful of times. V and J are TRBV7-9 and TRBJ1-4; 10 bases are a match to TRBD1. Germline V gene sequence: CDR1 SEHNR, CDR2 FQNEAQ (reference sequence). V was pared by 2 bases and J by 7 bases, with 4 bases of the junction left unmatched. There are 15 residues in the CDR3. The CDR3 bases are TGTGCCAGCAGCTTACCCGACAGGGGGCTTGAAAAACTGTTTTTT. Encoded protein: CASSLPDRGLEKLFF.

The chain is built from TRBV5-1 and TRBJ2-3; 12 bases are a match to TRBD1. Per germline, CDR1 SGHRS and CDR2 YFSETQ. This CDR3 has 14 residues. V lost 5 bases and J lost 5; bases outside the gene matches: 3. The CDR3 bases are TGCGCCAGCAGAGGGACAGGGGGCCAAGATACGCAGTATTTT. Translating it yields CASRGTGGQDTQYF.

The chain joins TRBV5-4 to TRBJ1-2, with 8 bases identical to TRBD1. Per the germline V gene, CDR1 is SGHNT and CDR2 is YYREEE (reference sequence). CDR3 length: 14 residues. With 0 bases clipped from V and 8 bases from J, the junction kept 6 bases outside the gene matches. DNA for the CDR3: TGTGCCAGCAGCTTGGATCCAGGGGGCGGCGGCTACACCTTC. Amino acid sequence: CASSLDPGGGGYTF.